A single sample gave rise to the 9 T cell receptor beta chains below, sequenced in a study of cytomegalovirus exposure and HLA in healthy donors. 13 Jbeta primers and 60 Vbeta primers were used for the PCR. Using immunoSEQ multiplex PCR, the repertoire was profiled, and TCRdb retains in-frame clones only, with some absent. The sample holds around 50,000 clones; 65% to 80% are singletons and the top ten take 5.5% to 7%. Sequenced material: PBMCs. These receptors originate from a man younger than 40 in good health and CMV-seronegative.

The chain is built from TRBV7-6 and TRBJ1-2, with D possibly being TRBD1 (6 bases). The germline V gene has CDR1 SGHVS and CDR2 FNYEAQ. The V end lost 0 bases, the J end lost 5 bases, and 13 bases lay between the germline ends. There are 15 residues in the CDR3. The CDR3 sequence is CASSLARDRRYGYTF. The CDR3, as DNA: TGTGCCAGCAGCTTAGCGCGAGACAGGCGGTATGGCTACACCTTC. The variable domain in full, with the rest retrieved from reference TRBV7-6 and TRBJ1-2, is GAGVSQSPRYKVTKRGQDVALRCDPISGHVSLYWYRQALGQGPEFLTYFNYEAQQDKSGLPNDRFSAERPEGSISTLTIQRTEQRDSAMYRCASSLARDRRYGYTFGSGTRLTVV.

V is TRBV15 and J is TRBJ1-1; unclear D gene. The V and J ends lost 3 bases and 0 bases respectively, with 5 bases between them. Germline CDR1 is LNHNV and CDR2 is YYDKDF (reference sequence). This CDR3 is 13 amino acids long. The DNA of the CDR3 is TGTGCCACCAGCAGCAGGATGAACACTGAAGCTTTCTTT. As protein: CATSSRMNTEAFF.

The J gene is TRBJ1-3, the V gene TRBV5-1, with TRBD1 as a possible D gene (5 bases). The CDR3 runs to 14 residues. CDR1 is SGHRS and CDR2 is YFSETQ in the germline V gene. V dropped 0 bases and J dropped 2 bases, with 6 bases sitting between them. CDR3 loop: CASSLGQTGNTIYF. CDR3 DNA sequence: TGCGCCAGCAGCTTGGGACAGACTGGAAACACCATATATTTT.

The J gene is TRBJ1-4, the V gene TRBV27; TRBD1 might be the D (5 bases). Germline CDR1 is MNHEY and CDR2 is SMNVEV (reference sequence). V lost 6 bases to trimming and J lost 7 bases, with 15 bases between them. This CDR3 is built from 14 residues. The CDR3 sequence is CASSPGRMAEKLFF. DNA for the CDR3: TGTGCCAGCAGCCCAGGGAGGATGGCTGAAAAACTGTTTTTT.

The J gene is TRBJ2-1, the V gene TRBV4-1; D gene unclear. Trimming stripped 0 bases from V and 9 bases from J, with 6 bases between. Germline V gene data show CDR1 as MGHRA and CDR2 as YSYEKL. CDR3 length equals 12 residues. The CDR3 is CASSQESGEQFF. The CDR3 nucleotides read TGCGCCAGCAGCCAAGAGAGTGGTGAGCAGTTCTTC.

J is TRBJ2-2 and V is TRBV6-1; TRBD1 matches 9 bases. This CDR3 contains 15 residues. CDR1 MNHNS and CDR2 SASEGT come from the germline V gene. Trimming cost V 4 bases and J 4 bases; bases outside gene matches: 4. Here the CDR3 reads CASSVTGGSTGELFF. CDR3 nucleotides: TGTGCCAGCAGTGTCACAGGGGGCAGCACCGGGGAGCTGTTTTTT.

This sequence joins TRBV28 and TRBJ2-7; D ambiguous. The CDR3 length is 16 residues. V lost 3 bases to trimming and J lost 0 bases, with 15 bases between them. Germline CDR1 MDHEN, CDR2 SYDVKM. The CDR3 here is CASSFTMAGLSYEQYF. The CDR3 DNA reads as TGTGCCAGCAGTTTCACCATGGCAGGTCTCTCCTACGAGCAGTACTTC.

V usage is TRBV30 and J usage is TRBJ1-1, with 8 positions matching TRBD1. The junction had 4 bases not matched to a gene; V was cut back by 6 bases and J by 1 base. The germline gives CDR1 GTSNPN, CDR2 SVGIG (reference sequence). This CDR3 contains 13 residues. The CDR3 nucleotides are TGTGCCTGCACAGGGGGAAAGAACACTGAAGCTTTCTTT. Translation gives CACTGGKNTEAFF. The full variable domain, completed using reference TRBV30 and TRBJ1-1, is SQTIHQWPATLVQPVGSPLSLECTVEGTSNPNLYWYRQAAGRGLQLLFYSVGIGQISSEVPQNLSASRPQDRQFILSSKKLLLSDSGFYLCACTGGKNTEAFFGQGTRLTVV.

This clone showed up just a few times. Since no conserved phenylalanine or tryptophan closes the CDR3, a read error is the likely cause. No DNA is shown, since the ends of the CDR3 on it are uncertain; the CDR3 is the one TCRdb lists. The chain links TRBV30 to TRBJ1-1; TRBD1, as called in the table, went unchecked against the DNA. The CDR3 has 12 amino acids, counting both end residues. The germline CDR1 and CDR2 sequences are GTSNPN and SVGIG (reference sequence). The CDR3 spells CAWSVLGHEALV.